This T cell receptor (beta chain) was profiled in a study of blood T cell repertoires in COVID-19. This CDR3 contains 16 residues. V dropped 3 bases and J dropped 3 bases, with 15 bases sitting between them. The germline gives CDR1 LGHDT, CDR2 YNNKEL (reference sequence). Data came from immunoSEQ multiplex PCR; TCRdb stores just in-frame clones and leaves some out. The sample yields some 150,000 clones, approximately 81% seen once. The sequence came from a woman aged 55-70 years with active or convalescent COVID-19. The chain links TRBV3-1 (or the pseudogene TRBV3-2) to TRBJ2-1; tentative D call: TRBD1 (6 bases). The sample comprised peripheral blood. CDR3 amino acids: CASSQGYRDFYNEQFF. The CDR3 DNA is TGTGCCAGCAGCCAGGGATACAGGGATTTCTACAATGAGCAGTTCTTC.